Presented here are 8 T cell receptor beta chains from one specimen sequenced in a study of PD-1 blockade in classical Hodgkin lymphoma. Some clones are missing from TCRdb's copy, which holds only in-frame ones; the method was immunoSEQ multiplex PCR. This repertoire shows about 37,000 clones, approximately 82% found once; its top ten account for under 20%. All trial patients relapsed after autologous stem cell transplantation. The sequencing used peripheral blood mononuclear cells (PBMCs), collected before the second cycle of nivolumab. These TCRs come from a human donor with classical Hodgkin lymphoma.

The chain carries TRBV6-1 and TRBJ2-6, with a weak D call TRBD1 (5 bases). The CDR3 is 17 residues long. Deletions cut 4 bases from V and 0 bases from J, with 13 bases between. Germline V gives CDR1 MNHNS, CDR2 SASEGT. CDR3: CASSGQLHSSGANVLTF. CDR3 nucleotides: TGTGCCAGCAGTGGACAGCTCCATTCCTCTGGGGCCAACGTCCTGACTTTC.

The CDR3 sequence: CASRGPGSRTDTQYF. The CDR3 bases are TGTGCCAGCAGGGGCCCGGGTAGCCGCACAGATACGCAGTATTTT. V usage is TRBV7-8 and J usage is TRBJ2-3, with D unresolved. Germline CDR1 SGHVS, CDR2 FQNEAQ. Deletions cut 6 bases from V and 1 base from J, with 14 bases between. This CDR3 has 15 amino acids.

Here the CDR3 reads CASTLQGRETQYF. The CDR3 coding sequence is TGTGCCAGCACCCTACAGGGGAGAGAGACCCAGTACTTC. The chain joins TRBV6-1 to TRBJ2-5; 7 bases match TRBD1. Germline trimming cut 7 bases from V and 4 bases from J; bases unmatched to any gene: 6. CDR1 is MNHNS, CDR2 SASEGT, per germline. CDR3 length: 13 amino acids.

The chain couples TRBV19 to TRBJ2-5; D is uncertain. This CDR3 is built from 13 residues. Germline assignment: CDR1 LNHDA and CDR2 SQIVND (reference sequence). The germline V and J ends were trimmed by 1 base and 4 bases, with 7 bases remaining between them. The CDR3 DNA follows: TGTGCCAGTAGTATAGGGGGTAGAGAGACCCAGTACTTC. This translates into CASSIGGRETQYF.

The chain employs TRBV12-2 and TRBJ2-3; the DNA was not used to check the table's D call, TRBD2. TRBV12-2 is an annotated pseudogene. The length of the CDR3 is 17 residues. CDR3 nucleotide sequence: TGTGCAAGTCGCTCGACGATGGCGCGGGGTGGCACAGATACGCAGTATTTT. Translating it yields CASRSTMARGGTDTQYF.

The chain has TRBV27 and TRBJ1-3; 9 bases fit TRBD1. This CDR3 is 15 amino acids long. Trimming cost V 4 bases and J 2 bases; bases outside gene matches: 3. Germline CDR1 is MNHEY and CDR2 is SMNVEV (reference sequence). CDR3 region: CASSSTGGAGNTIYF. The DNA of the CDR3 is TGTGCCAGCAGTTCGACAGGGGGTGCTGGAAACACCATATATTTT.

The V and J genes are TRBV27 and TRBJ2-1, with 7 bases matching TRBD1. The germline CDR1 and CDR2 sequences are MNHEY and SMNVEV (reference sequence). J gave up 3 bases and V 3 bases, and 8 bases lay outside the gene matches. This CDR3 has 16 residues. In DNA form, the CDR3 reads TGTGCCAGCAGTTTGACAGGGTTTTCAATCTACAATGAGCAGTTCTTC. The encoded protein is CASSLTGFSIYNEQFF.

The J gene is TRBJ2-7, the V gene TRBV6-1, with D perhaps being TRBD1 or TRBD2 (6 bases each). Germline CDR1 is MNHNS and CDR2 is SASEGT. V lost 6 bases, J lost 4 bases, and 10 bases lay in between. The CDR3 sequence is 12 residues long. The CDR3 sequence: CASSRGGYEQYF. In DNA form, the CDR3 reads TGTGCCAGCAGCAGGGGAGGTTACGAGCAGTACTTC.